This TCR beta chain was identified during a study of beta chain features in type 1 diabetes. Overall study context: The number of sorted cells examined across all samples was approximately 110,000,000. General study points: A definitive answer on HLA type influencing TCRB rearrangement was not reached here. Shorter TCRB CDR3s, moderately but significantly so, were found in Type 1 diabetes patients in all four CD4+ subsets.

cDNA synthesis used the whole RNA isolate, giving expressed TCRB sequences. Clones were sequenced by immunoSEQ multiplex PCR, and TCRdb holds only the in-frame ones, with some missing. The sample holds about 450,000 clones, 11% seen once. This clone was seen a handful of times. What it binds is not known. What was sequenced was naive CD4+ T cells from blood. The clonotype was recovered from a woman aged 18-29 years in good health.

The CDR3 reads CAKPPRGTPLHF. In DNA form, the CDR3 reads TGTGCCAAACCCCCGAGAGGAACACCCCTCCACTTT. The chain recombines TRBV7-8 with TRBJ1-6; D is undetermined. Looked up from germline, CDR1 is SGHVS and CDR2 is FQNEAQ. The V and J ends lost 10 bases and 11 bases respectively, with 15 bases between them. CDR3 length equals 12 residues.